Included here is one TCR beta chain sequence, with context. The data originate from a study of blood T cell repertoires in COVID-19. About the study: The origin of the acute and convalescent COVID-19 samples was the United States, Italy and Spain. From T cells, B-cell-depleted T cells, or PBMCs came the material, which was cDNA or gDNA.

The CDR3 is made up of 16 amino acids. The V gene lost 0 bases and the J gene lost 5 bases, with 16 bases spanning the gap. CDR1 and CDR2 from the germline V gene are MGHRA and YSYEKL. Sequencing used immunoSEQ multiplex PCR; TCRdb keeps in-frame clones, though not all of them. In the table there are some 56,000 clones, 70% to 75% of which are singletons. The TCR sequence derives from a woman aged 45 to 65 with active or convalescent COVID-19. The V call is TRBV4-1, the J call TRBJ1-1, with D hard to call. Sequenced input: peripheral blood. Here the CDR3 reads CASSQEESNRGTEAFF. The CDR3 DNA sequence: TGCGCCAGCAGCCAAGAAGAATCCAATCGAGGAACTGAAGCTTTCTTT.